Listed below are T cell receptor beta chains from one sample, sequenced in a study of shared clonotypes between healthy human individuals. The assay was immunoSEQ multiplex PCR, and TCRdb's table has in-frame clones only and misses some. The table includes millions of clones, more than 85% detected once. The sequenced material came from naive CD8+ T cells from PBMCs. All receptors derive from a man in his late teens or twenties in good health. Some clones in this sample may be carry-over from other donors' samples. CDR3s include the opening cysteine and the closing phenylalanine or tryptophan. A D gene is named only where the DNA matches it firmly. Not all rows give a size; the values are once, few, many and, for expanded clones, a class.

v_call	d_call	clone_size	j_call	cdr3_aa	cdr3_nt
TRBV5-1	-	-	TRBJ2-1	CASSLAAGEQFF	TGCGCCAGCAGCTTGGCTGCGGGTGAGCAGTTCTTC
TRBV9	-	-	TRBJ1-3	CASSEIGISGNTIYF	TGTGCCAGCAGCGAGATAGGCATTAGCGGAAACACCATATATTTT
TRBV28	TRBD1	-	TRBJ1-2	CASSLGRGLFGYTF	TGTGCCAGCAGTTTAGGCAGGGGGCTGTTTGGCTACACCTTC
TRBV7-2	-	once	TRBJ2-1	CASTPGTSSGNEQFF	TGTGCCAGCACCCCCGGGACTTCCTCAGGTAATGAGCAGTTCTTC
TRBV7-7	TRBD1	once	TRBJ2-7	CASSTDRDHEQYF	TGTGCCAGCAGCACGGACAGGGACCACGAGCAGTACTTC
TRBV28	TRBD2	-	TRBJ2-1	CASRLAGVYNEQFF	TGTGCCAGCCGACTAGCGGGAGTCTACAATGAGCAGTTCTTC
TRBV7-6	-	-	TRBJ2-7	CASSWDGDQASSYEQYF	TGTGCCAGCAGCTGGGATGGGGACCAGGCGAGCTCCTACGAGCAGTACTTC
TRBV2	-	-	TRBJ2-1	CASSTTGWGNNEQFF	TGTGCCAGCAGTACCACAGGCTGGGGAAACAATGAGCAGTTCTTC
TRBV19	TRBD2	once	TRBJ2-7	CASSSRTSGSYEQYF	TGTGCCAGTAGCTCCCGGACTAGCGGCTCCTACGAGCAGTACTTC
TRBV6-5	-	-	TRBJ1-6	CASSYLRNSPLHF	TGTGCCAGCAGTTACCTCAGAAATTCACCCCTCCACTTT
TRBV5-5	TRBD1	-	TRBJ1-2	CASRSSDRGNGYTF	TGTGCCAGCCGATCTAGTGACAGGGGAAATGGCTACACCTTC
TRBV4-1	-	-	TRBJ2-3	CASSEGLTADTQYF	TGCGCCAGCAGTGAAGGGCTGACGGCGGATACGCAGTATTTT
TRBV4-3	-	-	TRBJ2-1	CASSQDYSSSYNEQFF	TGCGCCAGCAGCCAAGACTACTCGAGCTCCTACAATGAGCAGTTCTTC
TRBV19	-	-	TRBJ1-1	CASSIFENTEAFF	TGTGCCAGTAGTATATTTGAGAACACTGAAGCTTTCTTT
TRBV9	TRBD1	once	TRBJ1-1	CASSVGGGLMNTEAFF	TGTGCCAGCAGCGTAGGAGGGGGCCTAATGAACACTGAAGCTTTCTTT
TRBV4-1	-	-	TRBJ2-1	CASSQVPGLFANEQFF	TGCGCCAGCAGCCAAGTTCCGGGCCTCTTTGCCAATGAGCAGTTCTTC
TRBV6-4	-	-	TRBJ2-1	CASSDKPGTYNEQFF	TGTGCCAGCAGTGACAAGCCAGGCACCTACAATGAGCAGTTCTTC
TRBV11-2	-	-	TRBJ2-6	CASSSSSGANVLTF	TGTGCCAGCAGCTCCAGTTCTGGGGCCAACGTCCTGACTTTC
TRBV5-1	TRBD2	-	TRBJ2-7	CASSFGLAGPASYEQYF	TGCGCCAGCAGCTTTGGTCTAGCGGGACCGGCCTCCTACGAGCAGTACTTC
TRBV27	-	-	TRBJ1-2	CASSPRVTANYGYTF	TGTGCCAGCAGTCCCAGGGTAACAGCTAACTATGGCTACACCTTC
TRBV7-8	-	-	TRBJ1-5	CASSLEGGTNQPQHF	TGTGCCAGCAGCTTAGAGGGCGGTACCAATCAGCCCCAGCATTTT
TRBV11-2	TRBD2	-	TRBJ2-4	CASSPSPHLAGYF	TGTGCCAGCAGCCCATCTCCCCATCTAGCGGGGTACTTC
TRBV27	-	-	TRBJ2-1	CASSPNGNYNEQFF	TGTGCCAGCAGTCCCAACGGTAACTACAATGAGCAGTTCTTC
TRBV5-4	-	-	TRBJ2-2	CASTGALNTGELFF	TGTGCCAGCACCGGCGCACTTAACACCGGGGAGCTGTTTTTT
TRBV7-9	TRBD1	-	TRBJ1-3	CASSGGLTRGRNTIYF	TGTGCCAGCAGCGGGGGACTGACCAGGGGGCGAAACACCATATATTTT
TRBV15	-	few	TRBJ1-5	CATREYSNQPQHF	TGTGCCACCAGGGAGTATAGCAATCAGCCCCAGCATTTT
TRBV9	-	-	TRBJ1-1	CASSVSRGMNTEAFF	TGTGCCAGCAGCGTATCCCGGGGCATGAACACTGAAGCTTTCTTT
TRBV7-9	-	once	TRBJ1-2	CASSLDPPGDIYGYTF	TGTGCCAGCAGCTTAGACCCCCCAGGGGATATCTATGGCTACACCTTC
TRBV19	TRBD1	-	TRBJ2-2	CAGTGDTGELFF	TGTGCCGGGACAGGGGACACCGGGGAGCTGTTTTTT
TRBV6-5	-	few	TRBJ1-1	CASSYSDGRQEAFF	TGTGCCAGCAGTTACTCGGACGGACGTCAGGAAGCTTTCTTT
TRBV7-9	-	-	TRBJ1-1	CASSLETAIRSAFF	TGTGCCAGCAGCTTAGAAACAGCAATACGATCAGCTTTCTTT
TRBV27	-	-	TRBJ2-7	CASSSWAASYEQYF	TGTGCCAGCAGTTCCTGGGCTGCCTCATACGAGCAGTACTTC
TRBV27	-	once	TRBJ2-1	CASSLGLVSGQFF	TGTGCCAGCAGTTTAGGTTTGGTTTCTGGGCAGTTCTTC
TRBV28	-	-	TRBJ1-5	CASSLGTSSNQPQHF	TGTGCCAGCAGTTTGGGCACCTCTAGCAATCAGCCCCAGCATTTT
TRBV28	-	-	TRBJ1-1	CASSRRNTEAFF	TGTGCCAGCAGTCGACGGAACACTGAAGCTTTCTTT
TRBV6-5	-	once	TRBJ2-2	CASSFTGTAGELFF	TGTGCCAGCAGTTTTACCGGGACTGCCGGGGAGCTGTTTTTT
TRBV7-9	TRBD1	-	TRBJ2-6	CASSPDRGPGANVLTF	TGTGCCAGCAGCCCCGATAGGGGGCCTGGGGCCAACGTCCTGACTTTC
TRBV28	-	-	TRBJ2-3	CASSLLAIITDTQYF	TGTGCCAGCAGTTTGCTAGCTATAATCACAGATACGCAGTATTTT